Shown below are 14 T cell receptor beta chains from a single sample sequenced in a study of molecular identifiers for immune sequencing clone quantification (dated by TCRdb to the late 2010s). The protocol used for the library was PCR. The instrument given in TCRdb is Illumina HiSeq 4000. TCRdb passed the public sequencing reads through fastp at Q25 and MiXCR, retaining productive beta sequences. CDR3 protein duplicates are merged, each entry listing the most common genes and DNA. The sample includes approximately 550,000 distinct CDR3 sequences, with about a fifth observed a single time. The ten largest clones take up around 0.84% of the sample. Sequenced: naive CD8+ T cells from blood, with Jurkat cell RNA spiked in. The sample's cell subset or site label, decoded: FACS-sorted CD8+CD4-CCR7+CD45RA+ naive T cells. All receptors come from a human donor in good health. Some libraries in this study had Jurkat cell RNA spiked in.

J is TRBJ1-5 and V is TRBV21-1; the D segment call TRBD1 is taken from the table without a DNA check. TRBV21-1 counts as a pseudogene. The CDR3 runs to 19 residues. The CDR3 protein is CASLKGGTGGAINNQPQHF. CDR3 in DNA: TGTGCCAGCCTGAAGGGCGGGACAGGGGGCGCGATAAACAATCAGCCCCAGCATTTT.

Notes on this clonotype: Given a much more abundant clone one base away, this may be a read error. The DNA for the CDR3 is TGTGCCGGCAGTTACCCGACTAGCGGGAGTTACGAGCAGTACTTC. Translated, it gives CAGSYPTSGSYEQYF. This chain uses TRBV6-2 or TRBV6-3 with TRBJ2-7, with TRBD2 matching 12 bases. This CDR3 spans 15 amino acids. Germline lookup yields CDR1 MNHEY and CDR2 SVGEGT.

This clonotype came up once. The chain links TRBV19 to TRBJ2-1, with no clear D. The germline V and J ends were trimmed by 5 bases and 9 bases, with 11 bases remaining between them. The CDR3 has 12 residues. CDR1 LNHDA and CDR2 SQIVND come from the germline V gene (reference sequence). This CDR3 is CASSPRKPEQFF. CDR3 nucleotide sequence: TGTGCCAGTAGTCCTCGTAAGCCTGAGCAGTTCTTC.

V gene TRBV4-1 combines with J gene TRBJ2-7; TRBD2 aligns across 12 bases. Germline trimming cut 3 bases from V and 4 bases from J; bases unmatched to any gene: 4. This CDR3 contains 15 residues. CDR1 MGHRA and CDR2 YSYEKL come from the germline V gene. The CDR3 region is CASSHLAGGPYEQYF. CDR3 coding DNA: TGCGCCAGCAGCCACCTAGCGGGGGGGCCATACGAGCAGTACTTC.

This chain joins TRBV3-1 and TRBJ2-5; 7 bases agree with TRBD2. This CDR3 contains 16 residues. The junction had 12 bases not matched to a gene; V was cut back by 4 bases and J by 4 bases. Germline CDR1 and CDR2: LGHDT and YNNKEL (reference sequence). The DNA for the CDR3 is TGTGCCAGCAGCCCAACCGGGACTATAGAACGAGAGACCCAGTACTTC. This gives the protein CASSPTGTIERETQYF.

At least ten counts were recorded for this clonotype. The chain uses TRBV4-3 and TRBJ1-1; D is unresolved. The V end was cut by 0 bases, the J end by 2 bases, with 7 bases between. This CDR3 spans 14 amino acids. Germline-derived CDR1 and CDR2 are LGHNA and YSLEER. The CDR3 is CASSQDWANTEAFF. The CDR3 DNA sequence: TGCGCCAGCAGCCAAGATTGGGCAAACACTGAAGCTTTCTTT.

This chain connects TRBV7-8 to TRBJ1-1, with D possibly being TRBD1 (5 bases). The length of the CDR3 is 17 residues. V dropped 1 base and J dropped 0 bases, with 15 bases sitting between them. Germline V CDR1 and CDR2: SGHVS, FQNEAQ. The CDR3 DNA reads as TGTGCCAGCAGCTTAGACGGACAAGGACAAATGAACACTGAAGCTTTCTTT. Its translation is CASSLDGQGQMNTEAFF.

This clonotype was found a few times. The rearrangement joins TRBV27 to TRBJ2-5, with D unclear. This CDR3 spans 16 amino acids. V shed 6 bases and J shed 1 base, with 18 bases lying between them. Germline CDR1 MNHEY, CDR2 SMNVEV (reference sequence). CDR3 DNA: TGTGCCAGCAGCCTCAACTACGGACGACCCCAAGAGACCCAGTACTTC. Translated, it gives CASSLNYGRPQETQYF.

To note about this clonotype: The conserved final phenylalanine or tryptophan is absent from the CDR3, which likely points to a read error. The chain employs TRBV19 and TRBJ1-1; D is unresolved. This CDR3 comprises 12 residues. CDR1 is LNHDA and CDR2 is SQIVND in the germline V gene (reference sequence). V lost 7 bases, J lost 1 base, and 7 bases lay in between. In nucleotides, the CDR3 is TGTGCCAGTAACTACGAGAACACTGAAGCTTTCTCT. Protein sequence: CASNYENTEAFS.

CDR3 protein: CASSLLAGDHEQYF. For the CDR3, the DNA is TGTGCCAGCAGCTTATTGGCAGGGGACCACGAGCAGTACTTC. The rearrangement joins TRBV7-9 to TRBJ2-7; possible D gene TRBD1, 6 bases. V lost 2 bases to trimming and J lost 5 bases, with 13 bases between them. In germline, CDR1 is SEHNR, CDR2 FQNEAQ (reference sequence). CDR3 length equals 14 residues. The whole variable domain, remainder taken from reference TRBV7-9 and TRBJ2-7, is DTGVSQNPRHKITKRGQNVTFRCDPISEHNRLYWYRQTLGQGPEFLTYFQNEAQLEKSRLLSDRFSAERPKGSFSTLEIQRTEQGDSAMYLCASSLLAGDHEQYFGPGTRLTVT.

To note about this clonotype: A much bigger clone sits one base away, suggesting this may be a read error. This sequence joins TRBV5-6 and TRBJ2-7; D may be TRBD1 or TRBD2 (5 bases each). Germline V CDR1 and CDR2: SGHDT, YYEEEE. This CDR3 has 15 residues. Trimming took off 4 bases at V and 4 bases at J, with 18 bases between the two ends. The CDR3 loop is CASSLLRTREYEQYF. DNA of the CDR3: TGTGCCAGCAGCCTGCTGAGGACAAGGGAGTACGAGCAGTACTTC.

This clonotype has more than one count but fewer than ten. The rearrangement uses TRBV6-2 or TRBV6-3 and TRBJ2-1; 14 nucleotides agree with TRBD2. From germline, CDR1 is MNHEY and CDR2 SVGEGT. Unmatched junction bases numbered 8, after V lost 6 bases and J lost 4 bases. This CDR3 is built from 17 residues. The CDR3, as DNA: TGTGCCAGCAGACGAGGGACTAGCGGGGGCCATTACAATGAGCAGTTCTTC. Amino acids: CASRRGTSGGHYNEQFF.

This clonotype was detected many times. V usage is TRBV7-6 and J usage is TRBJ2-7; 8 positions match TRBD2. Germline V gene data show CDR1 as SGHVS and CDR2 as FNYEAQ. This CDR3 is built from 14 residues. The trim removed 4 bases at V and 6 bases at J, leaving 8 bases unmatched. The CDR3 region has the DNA TGTGCCAGCAGCTCGCTACTCCTAGCGGGCGAGCAGTACTTC. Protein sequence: CASSSLLLAGEQYF.

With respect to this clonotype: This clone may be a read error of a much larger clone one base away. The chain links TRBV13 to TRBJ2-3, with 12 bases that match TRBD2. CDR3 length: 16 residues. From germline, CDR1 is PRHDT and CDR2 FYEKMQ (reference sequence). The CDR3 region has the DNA TGTGCCAGCAGCGAGCGACTAGCGGGGGTTACAGATACGCGGTATTTT. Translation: CASSERLAGVTDTRYF.